These 3 T cell receptor beta chains were all obtained from the same sample, sequenced in a study of cytomegalovirus exposure and HLA in healthy donors. PCR amplification relied on 60 Vbeta primers (plus 13 Jbeta primers). The repertoire was sequenced with immunoSEQ multiplex PCR; TCRdb's copy has only in-frame clones and lacks some. This sample carries fewer than 200,000 clones, about 80% of them seen once, and the ten largest clones take about 0.63%. What was sequenced was PBMCs. The receptors originated from a boy aged 10-17 years in good health and CMV-seronegative.

This clone was counted once. The CDR3 here is CAITNRGPGTEAFF. CDR3 DNA sequence: TGTGCCATCACGAACAGGGGCCCTGGGACTGAAGCTTTCTTT. This rearrangement joins TRBV7-3 to TRBJ1-1; 7 bases match TRBD1. This CDR3 has 14 residues. V trimming: 10 bases; J trimming: 5 bases; junction bases outside the gene matches: 13. The germline CDR1 and CDR2 sequences are SGHTA and FQGTGA. The whole variable domain, remainder taken from reference TRBV7-3 and TRBJ1-1, is GAGVSQTPSNKVTEKGKYVELRCDPISGHTALYWYRQSLGQGPEFLIYFQGTGAADDSGLPNDRFFAVRPEGSVSTLKIQRTERGDSAVYLCAITNRGPGTEAFFGQGTRLTVV.

The chain has TRBV7-3 and TRBJ2-1, with D maybe TRBD2 (6 bases). The V end was cut by 2 bases, the J end by 0 bases, with 8 bases between. CDR3 length equals 15 residues. Germline CDR1 SGHTA, CDR2 FQGTGA. The CDR3 sequence is CASSLLGSSYNEQFF. CDR3 bases: TGTGCCAGCAGCTTACTCGGGAGCTCCTACAATGAGCAGTTCTTC.

This clone was counted once. At one end, the junction sequence differs from germline, possibly due to a read error. The chain recombines TRBV9 with TRBJ1-2; maybe TRBD1 (6 bases). This CDR3 has 15 residues. Germline loops: CDR1 SGDLS, CDR2 YYNGEE. The CDR3 is CTSSVAGTTIYGYTF. The DNA of the CDR3 is TGTACCAGCAGCGTAGCCGGGACAACGATCTATGGCTACACCTTC.